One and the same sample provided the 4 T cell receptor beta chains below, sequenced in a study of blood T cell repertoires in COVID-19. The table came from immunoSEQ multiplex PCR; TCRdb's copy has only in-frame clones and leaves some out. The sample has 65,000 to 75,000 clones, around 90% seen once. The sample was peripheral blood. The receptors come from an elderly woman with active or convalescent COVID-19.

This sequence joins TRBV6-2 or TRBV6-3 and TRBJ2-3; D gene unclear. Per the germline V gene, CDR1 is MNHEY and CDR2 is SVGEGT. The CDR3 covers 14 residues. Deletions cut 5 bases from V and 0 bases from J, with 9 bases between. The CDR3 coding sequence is TGTGCCAGCAGTCCAACGAGGAGCACAGATACGCAGTATTTT. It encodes CASSPTRSTDTQYF.

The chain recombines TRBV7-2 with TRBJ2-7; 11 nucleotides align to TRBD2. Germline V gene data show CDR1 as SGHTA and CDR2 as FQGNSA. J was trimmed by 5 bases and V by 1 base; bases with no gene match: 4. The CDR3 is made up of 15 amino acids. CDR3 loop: CASSLVAGGENEQYF. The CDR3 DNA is TGTGCCAGCAGCTTAGTAGCGGGGGGGGAAAACGAGCAGTACTTC.

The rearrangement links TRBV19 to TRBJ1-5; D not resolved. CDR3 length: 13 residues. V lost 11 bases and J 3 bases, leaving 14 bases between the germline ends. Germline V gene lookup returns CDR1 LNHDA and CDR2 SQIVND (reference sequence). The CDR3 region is CAGAGGNNQPQHF. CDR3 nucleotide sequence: TGTGCCGGTGCGGGAGGAAACAATCAGCCCCAGCATTTT.

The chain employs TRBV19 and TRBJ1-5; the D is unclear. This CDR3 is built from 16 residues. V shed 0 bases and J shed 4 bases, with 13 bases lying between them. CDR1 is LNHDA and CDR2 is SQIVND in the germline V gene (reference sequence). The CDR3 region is CASSIEGNSLNQPQHF. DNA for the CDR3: TGTGCCAGTAGTATAGAGGGCAACAGCCTAAATCAGCCCCAGCATTTT.